A single sample gave rise to the 10 T cell receptor beta chains below, sequenced in a study of T cell repertoires in cytomegalovirus infection. TCRdb analysed the reads with MiXCR anew, one entry per CDR3 protein. The sample lists approximately 550,000 distinct CDR3 sequences, 16% occurring once. Input material: CD8+ T cells from PBMCs. The receptor source for this set is a human donor in good health (CMV status not recorded). Some clones in this sample may be carry-over from other donors' samples.

This clonotype has only a few counts. This chain connects TRBV28 to TRBJ2-2; 7 bases agree with TRBD2. CDR1 and CDR2 from the germline V gene are MDHEN and SYDVKM. This CDR3 comprises 17 residues. J lost 1 base, V lost 5 bases, and 10 bases had no gene match. The CDR3 sequence is CASSPSLLAENTGELFF. CDR3 in DNA: TGTGCCAGCAGTCCCTCCCTGCTAGCGGAGAACACCGGGGAGCTGTTTTTT. The variable domain in full, completed from reference TRBV28 and TRBJ2-2, reads DVKVTQSSRYLVKRTGEKVFLECVQDMDHENMFWYRQDPGLGLRLIYFSYDVKMKEKGDIPEGYSVSREKKERFSLILESASTNQTSMYLCASSPSLLAENTGELFFGEGSRLTVL.

This clonotype appeared many times. The chain carries TRBV7-8 and TRBJ2-1; TRBD1 matches 7 bases. V trimming: 2 bases; J trimming: 0 bases; junction bases outside the gene matches: 10. The CDR3 sequence is 18 residues long. The V gene's germline CDR1 is SGHVS and CDR2 FQNEAQ. Here the CDR3 reads CASSLRERRGHSYNEQFF. For the CDR3, the DNA is TGTGCCAGCAGCTTAAGGGAACGAAGGGGGCACTCCTACAATGAGCAGTTCTTC. The full variable domain, with the rest looked up from reference TRBV7-8 and TRBJ2-1, is GAGVSQSPRYKVAKRGQDVALRCDPISGHVSLFWYQQALGQGPEFLTYFQNEAQLDKSGLPSDRFFAERPEGSVSTLKIQRTQQEDSAVYLCASSLRERRGHSYNEQFFGPGTRLTVL.

This clonotype was counted only a few times. The chain employs TRBV7-9 and TRBJ2-5, with a weak D call TRBD2 (6 bases). V was shortened by 1 base and J by 3 bases, with 9 bases between the two germline ends. The CDR3 totals 14 residues. Germline V lookup: CDR1 SEHNR, CDR2 FQNEAQ (reference sequence). The CDR3 DNA reads TGTGCCAGCAGCTTAGTAGAGCGGGAAGAGACCCAGTACTTC. It codes for CASSLVEREETQYF.

At least ten counts were recorded for this clonotype. V and J are TRBV6-1 and TRBJ1-2, with TRBD1 matching 9 bases. The CDR3 consists of 13 residues. V shed 10 bases and J 4 bases; nucleotides not matched to a gene: 7. CDR1 and CDR2 from the germline V gene are MNHNS and SASEGT. CDR3 in DNA: TGTGCCATCGGGGACAGGGCTGCCTATGGCTACACCTTC. Residues: CAIGDRAAYGYTF.

The J gene is TRBJ2-5, the V gene TRBV7-9; weak D call: TRBD2 (7 bases). This CDR3 region has 12 residues. Per germline, CDR1 SEHNR and CDR2 FQNEAQ (reference sequence). The V end lost 8 bases, the J end lost 4 bases, and 11 bases lay between the germline ends. CDR3 protein: CASGGAGETQYF. The CDR3 nucleotides read TGTGCCAGCGGGGGGGCTGGAGAGACCCAGTACTTC.

Details on this clonotype: A read error is likely, as this CDR3 ends without the conserved phenylalanine or tryptophan. This chain uses TRBV6-1 with TRBJ2-7; D remains unclear. Germline CDR1 is MNHNS and CDR2 is SASEGT. The CDR3 covers 16 residues. The V end lost 1 base, the J end lost 4 bases, and 17 bases lay between the germline ends. The DNA of the CDR3 is TGTGCCAGCAGTGAAGATTGGGGTTCCACAGTATACGAGCAGTACTTA. This codes for CASSEDWGSTVYEQYL.

Many counts were recorded for this clonotype. In DNA, the CDR3 is TGTGCCAGCAGCTTAGGGCGTATAAATGAGCAGTTCTTC. Protein sequence: CASSLGRINEQFF. The gene calls are TRBV7-9 and TRBJ2-1; D is unresolved. V lost 1 base and J lost 7, with 8 bases in between. CDR1 and CDR2 from the germline V gene are SEHNR and FQNEAQ (reference sequence). The CDR3 contains 13 residues.

This clonotype came up a few times. The chain has TRBV5-1 and TRBJ2-3; D not certain. Germline CDR1 SGHRS, CDR2 YFSETQ. This CDR3 region has 15 residues. V was trimmed by 0 bases and J by 3 bases, leaving 11 bases between them. Written as DNA, the CDR3 is TGCGCCAGCAGCTTGGCTCGGTCCAGGACAGATACGCAGTATTTT. Amino acids: CASSLARSRTDTQYF.

The genes are TRBV4-1 and TRBJ1-2; no firm D call. CDR1 MGHRA and CDR2 YSYEKL come from the germline V gene. This CDR3 has 15 residues. The V gene lost 1 base and the J gene lost 2 bases, with 11 bases spanning the gap. In DNA, the CDR3 is TGCGCCAGCAGCCAAGGCCCGATTCAGAACTATGGCTACACCTTC. Amino acid sequence: CASSQGPIQNYGYTF.

This chain connects TRBV11-2 to TRBJ2-1; D is possibly TRBD1 (6 bases). CDR1 is SGHAT, CDR2 FQNNGV, per germline. The germline V and J ends were trimmed by 5 bases and 2 bases, with 16 bases remaining between them. The CDR3 totals 16 residues. The CDR3 spells CASSPGAGPTYNEQFF. The CDR3 coding sequence is TGTGCCAGCAGCCCAGGGGCGGGCCCGACCTACAATGAGCAGTTCTTC.